The 4 T cell receptor beta chains below come from one sample, sequenced in a study of shared clonotypes between healthy human individuals. Only CD45RO-negative cells positively selected for CCR7 counted as naive CD8 cells, so terminally differentiated effector memory CD45RA+ cells were excluded. The method was immunoSEQ multiplex PCR; TCRdb's version includes in-frame clones alone and lacks a portion of them. The sample contains 2 million to 2.5 million clones, approximately 94% of which appear only once. Material: naive CD8+ T cells sorted from blood. These receptors originate from a man younger than 30 in good health.

V gene TRBV7-2 combines with J gene TRBJ2-3; D remains ambiguous. In germline, CDR1 is SGHTA, CDR2 FQGNSA. The V and J ends lost 5 bases and 6 bases respectively, with 9 bases between them. The CDR3 covers 12 residues. CDR3 loop: CASSLQWDTQYF. For the CDR3, the DNA is TGTGCCAGCAGCCTGCAGTGGGATACGCAGTATTTT.

This sequence joins TRBV10-3 and TRBJ1-2; D not resolved. From germline, CDR1 is ENHRY and CDR2 SYGVKD. Deletions cut 3 bases from V and 8 bases from J, with 13 bases between. CDR3 length: 13 amino acids. CDR3 sequence reads: CAISENPAGGYTF. In nucleotides, the CDR3 is TGTGCCATCAGTGAAAATCCGGCCGGGGGCTACACCTTC.

This clone was counted only a few times. The chain uses TRBV2 and TRBJ1-1; no clear D. Germline CDR1 SNHLY, CDR2 FYNNEI. This CDR3 has 15 residues. V lost 1 base and J lost 0, with 9 bases in between. CDR3 in amino acids: CASSEVRVMNTEAFF. Here the CDR3 DNA reads TGTGCCAGCAGTGAAGTACGTGTCATGAACACTGAAGCTTTCTTT. Filled out from reference TRBV2 and TRBJ1-1, the complete variable domain reads EPEVTQTPSHQVTQMGQEVILRCVPISNHLYFYWYRQILGQKVEFLVSFYNNEISEKSEIFDDQFSVERPDGSNFTLKIRSTKLEDSAMYFCASSEVRVMNTEAFFGQGTRLTVV.

This clone was picked up one time. The J gene is TRBJ2-3, the V gene TRBV9, with 10 nucleotides matching TRBD1. With 0 bases clipped from V and 3 bases from J, the junction kept 7 bases outside the gene matches. Germline CDR1 SGDLS, CDR2 YYNGEE. The CDR3 consists of 17 residues. The CDR3 loop reads CASSVGDRGGGTDTQYF. The CDR3 bases are TGTGCCAGCAGCGTAGGGGACAGGGGCGGAGGAACAGATACGCAGTATTTT.